These 16 T cell receptor beta chains came from one sample sequenced in a study of chemoradiotherapy in HPV16-positive cancers. Sequencing was performed with immunoSEQ multiplex PCR; in TCRdb, only in-frame clones are kept and a portion is missing. The sample has about 17,000 clones; approximately 90% are singletons. The starting material was blood, obtained from a patient who underwent chemoradiotherapy. These receptors were collected from a human donor with HPV-associated anogenital cancer.

In this sample, this clone turned up once. The chain links TRBV10-3 to TRBJ1-5, with D perhaps matching TRBD1 (5 bases). Deletions cut 6 bases from V and 7 bases from J, with 19 bases between. Germline CDR1 ENHRY, CDR2 SYGVKD. The CDR3 totals 15 residues. The chain's CDR3 is CAISLRVRADQPQHF. The CDR3 coding sequence is TGTGCCATCAGCCTTCGGGTCAGGGCGGACCAGCCCCAGCATTTT.

The rearrangement joins TRBV4-1 to TRBJ1-4, with D uncertain. Germline assignment: CDR1 MGHRA and CDR2 YSYEKL. The V gene lost 2 bases and the J gene lost 6 bases, with 13 bases spanning the gap. This CDR3 is 15 amino acids long. CDR3 bases: TGCGCCAGCAGCCAACCCGAGCGGCAGGATGAAAAACTGTTTTTT. Translation gives CASSQPERQDEKLFF.

The V call is TRBV10-3, the J call TRBJ1-6, with 9 bases fitting TRBD1. The CDR3 has 13 amino acids. Trimming at V came to 8 bases and at J to 7 bases, leaving 3 bases not matched to a gene. Per the germline V gene, CDR1 is ENHRY and CDR2 is SYGVKD. CDR3 loop: CAIRDRDNSPLHF. The CDR3 bases are TGTGCCATCCGGGACAGGGACAATTCACCCCTCCACTTT.

This chain joins TRBV6-1 and TRBJ2-1; D is unclear. The CDR3 length is 12 residues. The V end was cut by 10 bases, the J end by 4 bases, with 11 bases between. Germline lookup yields CDR1 MNHNS and CDR2 SASEGT. CDR3: CATRPTYNEQFF. CDR3 DNA sequence: TGTGCCACCCGACCCACGTACAATGAGCAGTTCTTC.

The chain links TRBV10-2 to TRBJ2-7; D perhaps matches TRBD1 (5 bases). Between the trimmed V and J ends, which lost 0 bases and 4 bases, there was a span of 19 bases. Per the germline V gene, CDR1 is WSHSY and CDR2 is SAAADI. CDR3 length equals 17 residues. The CDR3 region is CASSESPFRQPAYEQYF. The CDR3 nucleotides read TGCGCCAGCAGTGAGTCCCCCTTTCGACAGCCTGCATACGAGCAGTACTTC.

The chain carries TRBV7-8 and TRBJ1-4; 7 bases fit TRBD1. This CDR3 is built from 15 residues. CDR1 is SGHVS, CDR2 FQNEAQ, per germline. With 1 base clipped from V and 8 bases from J, the junction kept 7 bases outside the gene matches. DNA for the CDR3: TGTGCCAGCAGCTTAGTGACAGGGATAAGAGAAAAACTGTTTTTT. This codes for CASSLVTGIREKLFF. The full variable domain, rest sourced from reference TRBV7-8 and TRBJ1-4, is GAGVSQSPRYKVAKRGQDVALRCDPISGHVSLFWYQQALGQGPEFLTYFQNEAQLDKSGLPSDRFFAERPEGSVSTLKIQRTQQEDSAVYLCASSLVTGIREKLFFGSGTQLSVL.

The chain recombines TRBV20-1 with TRBJ2-5, with D unclear. The CDR3 spans 10 residues. Germline V gene lookup returns CDR1 DFQATT and CDR2 SNEGSKA (reference sequence). V dropped 5 bases and J dropped 4 bases, with 5 bases sitting between them. CDR3 DNA: TGCAGTGCTGGCGTAGAGACCCAGTACTTC. Encoded protein: CSAGVETQYF.

The chain combines TRBV7-2 with TRBJ2-2; 10 bases fit TRBD2. The CDR3 has 15 residues. V shed 4 bases and J 4 bases; nucleotides not matched to a gene: 3. Looked up from germline, CDR1 is SGHTA and CDR2 is FQGNSA. The CDR3 DNA sequence: TGTGCCAGCAGCTCCTTAGCGGGGGGCACCGGGGAGCTGTTTTTT. Protein: CASSSLAGGTGELFF. Full variable domain (outside the CDR3, taken from reference TRBV7-2 and TRBJ2-2): GAGVSQSPSNKVTEKGKDVELRCDPISGHTALYWYRQSLGQGLEFLIYFQGNSAPDKSGLPSDRFSAERTGGSVSTLTIQRTQQEDSAVYLCASSSLAGGTGELFFGEGSRLTVL.

The rearrangement links TRBV5-6 to TRBJ1-2, with D possibly TRBD1 on 6 matching bases. The CDR3 loop spans 16 amino acids. Germline V lookup: CDR1 SGHDT, CDR2 YYEEEE. The germline V and J ends were trimmed by 1 base and 4 bases, with 17 bases remaining between them. CDR3 nucleotides: TGTGCCAGCAGCTTGTGGGGGGCAATATCTCCCTATGGCTACACCTTC. This sequence encodes CASSLWGAISPYGYTF.

The CDR3 loop reads CASSPKGAVAVYGYTF. The CDR3 DNA reads as TGTGCCAGCAGCCCCAAGGGGGCTGTGGCAGTCTATGGCTACACCTTC. The gene calls are TRBV7-9 and TRBJ1-2; 7 positions match TRBD1. The CDR3 has 16 residues. The V segment lost 5 bases and the J segment 4 bases; nucleotides outside the gene matches: 13. Germline lookup yields CDR1 SEHNR and CDR2 FQNEAQ (reference sequence).

The J gene is TRBJ2-7, the V gene TRBV30; 7 positions agree with TRBD1. The ends lost 3 bases at V and 5 bases at J; junction bases unmatched: 4. CDR3 length equals 12 residues. In germline, CDR1 is GTSNPN, CDR2 SVGIG (reference sequence). CDR3 bases: TGTGCCTGGAGCTCGACAGGGAACGAGCAGTACTTC. Translated, it gives CAWSSTGNEQYF. Full variable domain (rest looked up from reference TRBV30 and TRBJ2-7): SQTIHQWPATLVQPVGSPLSLECTVEGTSNPNLYWYRQAAGRGLQLLFYSVGIGQISSEVPQNLSASRPQDRQFILSSKKLLLSDSGFYLCAWSSTGNEQYFGPGTRLTVT.

This chain links TRBV6-5 with TRBJ1-1; D possibly corresponds to TRBD1 (5 bases). Trimming cost V 2 bases and J 4 bases, with 14 bases left between them. This CDR3 region has 15 residues. Germline loops: CDR1 MNHEY, CDR2 SVGAGI. CDR3 sequence reads: CASSYAQAGITEAFF. The CDR3 DNA reads TGTGCCAGCAGTTACGCCCAGGCAGGGATCACTGAAGCTTTCTTT.

The rearrangement links TRBV15 to TRBJ2-5; possible D gene TRBD1, 5 bases. Germline CDR1 reads LNHNV; CDR2 reads YYDKDF (reference sequence). The CDR3 is 13 residues long. With 3 bases removed from V and 4 bases from J, the gap between germline ends came to 9 bases. The CDR3 region has the DNA TGTGCCACCAGCAGTCGCAGGGTAGAGACCCAGTACTTC. It is translated as CATSSRRVETQYF.

This clone appeared a single time. The chain joins TRBV19 to TRBJ1-1; D is undetermined. Germline V CDR1 and CDR2: LNHDA, SQIVND (reference sequence). V lost 4 bases and J 4 bases, leaving 7 bases between the germline ends. This CDR3 region has 12 residues. The CDR3 nucleotides read TGTGCCAGTAGTACGAGGGTCACTGAAGCTTTCTTT. It is translated as CASSTRVTEAFF.

The chain recombines TRBV6-5 with TRBJ1-2; 9 bases are a match to TRBD1. J lost 7 bases, V lost 6 bases, and 9 bases had no gene match. The CDR3 has 14 residues. The germline gives CDR1 MNHEY, CDR2 SVGAGI. CDR3 coding DNA: TGTGCCAGCAGCCGATCGGACAGGGGTACTGGCTACACCTTC. Its protein product is CASSRSDRGTGYTF.

This clone was picked up one time. This rearrangement joins TRBV5-1 to TRBJ1-2; TRBD1 matches at 7 bases. The CDR3 runs to 14 residues. CDR1 is SGHRS, CDR2 YFSETQ, per germline. V shed 0 bases, J shed 4 bases, and the junction held 3 bases outside the gene matches. This chain's CDR3 is CASSLVPGGYGYTF. CDR3 nucleotide sequence: TGCGCCAGCAGCTTGGTTCCAGGGGGCTATGGCTACACCTTC.